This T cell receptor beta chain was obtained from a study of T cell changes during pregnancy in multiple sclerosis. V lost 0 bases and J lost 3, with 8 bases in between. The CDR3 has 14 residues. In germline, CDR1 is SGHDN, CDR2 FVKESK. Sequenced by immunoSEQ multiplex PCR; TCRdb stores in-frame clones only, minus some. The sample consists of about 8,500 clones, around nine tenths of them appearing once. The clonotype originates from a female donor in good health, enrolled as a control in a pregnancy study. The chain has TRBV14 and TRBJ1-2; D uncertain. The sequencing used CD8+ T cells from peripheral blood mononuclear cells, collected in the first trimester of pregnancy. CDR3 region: CASSQDLVYYGYTF. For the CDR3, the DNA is TGTGCCAGCAGCCAAGATCTAGTTTACTATGGCTACACCTTC.